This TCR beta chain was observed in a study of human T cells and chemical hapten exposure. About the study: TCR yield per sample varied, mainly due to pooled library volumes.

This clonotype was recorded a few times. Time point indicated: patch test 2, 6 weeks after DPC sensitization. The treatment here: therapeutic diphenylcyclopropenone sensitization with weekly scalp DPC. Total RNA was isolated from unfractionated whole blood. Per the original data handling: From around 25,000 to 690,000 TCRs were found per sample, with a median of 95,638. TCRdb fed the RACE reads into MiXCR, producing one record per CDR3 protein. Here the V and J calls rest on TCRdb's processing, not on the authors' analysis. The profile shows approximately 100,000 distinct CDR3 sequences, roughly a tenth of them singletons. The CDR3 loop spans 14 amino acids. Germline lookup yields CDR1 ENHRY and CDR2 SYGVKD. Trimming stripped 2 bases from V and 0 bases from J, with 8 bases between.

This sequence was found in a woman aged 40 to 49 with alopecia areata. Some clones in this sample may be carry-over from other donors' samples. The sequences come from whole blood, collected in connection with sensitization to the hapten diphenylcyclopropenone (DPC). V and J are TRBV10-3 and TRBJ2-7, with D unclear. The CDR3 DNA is TGTGCCATCAGTGAGATAGCCTACTCCTACGAGCAGTACTTC. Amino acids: CAISEIAYSYEQYF.